Listed here is a single T cell receptor beta chain. This entry is derived from a study of OX40 agonist ivuxolimab in advanced cancers. Study-level information: Partial responses were recorded for three patients, including one with hepatocellular carcinoma and two with cutaneous melanoma.

This CDR3 comprises 14 residues. V lost 7 bases and J 6 bases, leaving 18 bases between the germline ends. Germline CDR1 and CDR2: MNHNS and SASEGT. Using immunoSEQ multiplex PCR, the repertoire was profiled, and TCRdb retains in-frame clones only, with some absent. The sample carries about 66,000 clones, about 88% recorded once. The chain has TRBV6-1 and TRBJ1-1, with D uncertain. This specimen consisted of CD4+ or CD8+ T cells sorted from blood, obtained in a trial of the OX40 agonist ivuxolimab. The sequence derives from an adult with an advanced solid tumor such as melanoma, head and neck, liver or kidney cancer. The CDR3 nucleotides read TGTGCCAGCACTAAGGGTCCCTCGGGCCCTGAAGCTTTCTTT. Residues: CASTKGPSGPEAFF.